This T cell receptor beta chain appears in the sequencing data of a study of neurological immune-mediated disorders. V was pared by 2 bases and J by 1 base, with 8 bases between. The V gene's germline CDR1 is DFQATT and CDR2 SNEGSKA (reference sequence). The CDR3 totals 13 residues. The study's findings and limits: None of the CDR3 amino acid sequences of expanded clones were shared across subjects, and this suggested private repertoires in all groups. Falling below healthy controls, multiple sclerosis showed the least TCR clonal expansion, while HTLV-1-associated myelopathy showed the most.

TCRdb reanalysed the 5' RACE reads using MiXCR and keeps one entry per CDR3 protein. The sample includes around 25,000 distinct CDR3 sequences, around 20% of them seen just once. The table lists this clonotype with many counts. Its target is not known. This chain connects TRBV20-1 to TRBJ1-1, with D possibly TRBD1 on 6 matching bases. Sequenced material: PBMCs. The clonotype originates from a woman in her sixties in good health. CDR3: CSARSRGNTEAFF. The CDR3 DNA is TGCAGTGCTAGAAGCAGGGGGAACACTGAAGCTTTCTTT.